This T cell receptor beta chain is from a study of cytomegalovirus exposure and HLA in healthy donors. Study-wide results and caveats: Whilst most TCR sequences proved rare, a subset of public TCRs occurred across many donors. In a later analysis, around 18,000 TCR beta sequences were associated with HLA alleles at 0.05 false discovery rate. A later analysis revealed that TCR association rates differed between HLA loci, peaking at DRB1 and bottoming out at HLA-C. About 90% or about 30% of the time was how often most TCR beta V segments were productive, according to an earlier analysis.

There are 17 residues in the CDR3. Germline V gene lookup returns CDR1 MGHRA and CDR2 YSYEKL. Trimming removed 0 bases from V and 0 bases from J, with 13 bases in between. The PCR employed 60 Vbeta primers together with 13 Jbeta primers. TCRdb's table, derived via immunoSEQ multiplex PCR, lists solely in-frame clones and lacks some. The sample lists approximately 200,000 clones, 60% to 85% occurring once. A remark on this clone: The antigen remains undetermined.

The chain carries TRBV4-1 and TRBJ2-3; D call uncertain. The sample comprised PBMCs. The sequence was collected from a girl aged 10 to 17 in good health and CMV-seropositive. CDR3 protein: CASSQEVHAISTDTQYF. CDR3 sequence (DNA): TGCGCCAGCAGCCAAGAGGTACACGCCATTAGCACAGATACGCAGTATTTT.